These T cell receptor beta chains were read from a single sample in a study of regulatory T cells in long-lasting Graves disease. TCRdb fed the multiplex PCR reads into MiXCR, producing one record per CDR3 protein. The data show approximately 400,000 distinct CDR3 sequences, around 16% seen once. Another study also made use of these data, one on T cells in Graves' hyperthyroidism and ophthalmopathy.

Material: peripheral blood mononuclear cells (PBMCs), obtained at new diagnosis, from a patient treated with antithyroid drugs. The receptors shown here come from a woman aged 40-49 years with Graves disease. The conserved cysteine and the conserved F or W are not part of the CDR3 here. Fields, in order: V gene, CDR3 protein.

>TRBV12-3/TRBV12-4
ASSPPGLALAGELF
>TRBV9
ASSALQGYGADTQY
>TRBV19
ASARGPALGANVLT
>TRBV18
ASSPGNPYEQY
>TRBV2
ASSGIGTGSGANVLT
>TRBV28
ASNLGSTSLDGYT
>TRBV7-9
ASSLMDTDTQY
>TRBV4-3
ASSQDRASSFYEQY
>TRBV5-8
ASSWDTGFYEKLF
>TRBV20-1
SAIETGSGLAVGYDTGELF
>TRBV7-2
ASSLIPGPGYSNQPQH
>TRBV7-9
ASGPPLRSAKNIQY
>TRBV6-2/TRBV6-3
ASTLVGGGEQF
>TRBV27
ASSLGTVVPNTEAF
>TRBV19
ASSIGPEGTDTQY
>TRBV2
ASSEGTGSYEQY
>TRBV28
ASITGGSTDTQY
>TRBV20-1
SVGGGTSIEEQY
>TRBV28
ASSNRDMSDTDTQY
>TRBV4-1
ASSHGSWDRGSDTQY
>TRBV2
ASSWGTSGNYEQY
>TRBV7-9
ASSSPDRGNYGYT
>TRBV18
ASSPTGTGGHTGELF
>TRBV9
ASSAGQGAWENGYT
>TRBV28
ASSLWDRPHEQY
>TRBV27
ASWSEETQY
>TRBV14
ASSQATGYTGELF
>TRBV20-1
SASWREAYNEQF
>TRBV10-3
AISEEQGPT
>TRBV30
AWSPGGYINYGYT
>TRBV30
AWDSAISYNEQF
>TRBV20-1
SARVGGYNEQF
>TRBV7-2
ASSSASSYNSPLH
>TRBV18
ASSILATGSDSGANVLT
>TRBV12-3/TRBV12-4
ASSLDSVNIQY
>TRBV20-1
SASLNDEKLF
>TRBV29-1
SVALARTEAF
>TRBV25-1
ASSDGRWSSTNYGYT
>TRBV12-3/TRBV12-4
ASRPGTRSYNEQF
>TRBV11-2
ASSPQGLSTDTQY
>TRBV7-6
ASSLRERFDTDTQY
>TRBV12-3/TRBV12-4
ASHREMNTEAF
>TRBV28
ASSFQDTTTGELF
>TRBV27
ASSLSTGLLMTQH
>TRBV25-1
ASSEYVGGSGSYEQY
>TRBV12-3/TRBV12-4
ASMVPSGSTELF
>TRBV12-3/TRBV12-4
ASSPTSGRVTSTDTQY
>TRBV6-5
ASSLTGDSPLH
>TRBV18
ASSPGQGRGQETQY
>TRBV28
ASRGPGEQY
>TRBV7-6
ASSPGLAGGSSYEQY
>TRBV28
ASSPGPSGSFQETQY
>TRBV2
ATTTEPLSDEQY